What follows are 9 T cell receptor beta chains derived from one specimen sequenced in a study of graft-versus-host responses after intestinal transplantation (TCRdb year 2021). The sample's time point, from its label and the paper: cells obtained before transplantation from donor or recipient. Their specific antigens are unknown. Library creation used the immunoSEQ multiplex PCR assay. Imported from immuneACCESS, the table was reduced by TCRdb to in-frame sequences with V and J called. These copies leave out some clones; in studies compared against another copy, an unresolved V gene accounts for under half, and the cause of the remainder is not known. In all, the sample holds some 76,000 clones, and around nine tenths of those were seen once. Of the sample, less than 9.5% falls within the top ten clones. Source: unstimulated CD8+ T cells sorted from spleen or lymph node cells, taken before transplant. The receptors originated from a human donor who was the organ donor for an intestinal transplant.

The CDR3 nucleotides read TGTGCCACACTGGGGACAGGGCGCCGCTATGGCTACACCTTC. Translation: CATLGTGRRYGYTF. The gene calls are TRBV6-6 and TRBJ1-2, with 9 bases aligning to TRBD1. The junction had 10 bases not matched to a gene; V was cut back by 10 bases and J by 4 bases. In germline, CDR1 is MNHNY, CDR2 SVGAGI (reference sequence). This CDR3 comprises 14 residues.

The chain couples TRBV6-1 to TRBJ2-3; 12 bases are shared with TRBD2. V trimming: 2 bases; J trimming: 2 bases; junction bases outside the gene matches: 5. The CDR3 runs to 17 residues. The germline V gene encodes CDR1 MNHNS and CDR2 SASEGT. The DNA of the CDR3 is TGTGCCAGCAGTGAAATTCTAGCGGGGGGGCCCACAGATACGCAGTATTTT. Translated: CASSEILAGGPTDTQYF.

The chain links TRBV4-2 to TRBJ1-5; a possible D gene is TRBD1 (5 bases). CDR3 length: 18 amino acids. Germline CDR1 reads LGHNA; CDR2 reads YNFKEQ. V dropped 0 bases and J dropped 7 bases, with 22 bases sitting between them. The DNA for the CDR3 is TGTGCCAGCAGCCAAGATTACCCCTACAGGTCATTTTGGCAGCCCCAGCATTTT. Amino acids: CASSQDYPYRSFWQPQHF.

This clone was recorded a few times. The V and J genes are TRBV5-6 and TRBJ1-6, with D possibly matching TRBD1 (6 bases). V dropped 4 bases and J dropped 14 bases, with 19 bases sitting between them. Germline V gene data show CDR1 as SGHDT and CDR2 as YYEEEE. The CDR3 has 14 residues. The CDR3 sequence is CASSHGRGDLSLHF. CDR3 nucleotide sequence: TGTGCCAGCAGCCATGGGAGGGGGGATCTTTCCCTCCACTTT.

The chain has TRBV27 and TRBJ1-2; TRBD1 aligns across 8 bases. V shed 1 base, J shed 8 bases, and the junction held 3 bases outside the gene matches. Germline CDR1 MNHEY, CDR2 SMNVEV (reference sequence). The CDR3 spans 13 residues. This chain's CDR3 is CASSLFSGGGYTF. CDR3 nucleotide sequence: TGTGCCAGCAGTTTATTTTCAGGGGGCGGCTACACCTTC.

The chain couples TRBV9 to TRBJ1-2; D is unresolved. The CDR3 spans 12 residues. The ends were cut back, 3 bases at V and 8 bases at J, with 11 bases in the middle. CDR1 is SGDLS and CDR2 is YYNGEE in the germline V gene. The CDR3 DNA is TGTGCCAGCAGCGGAGAGATGGAGGGCTACACCTTC. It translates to CASSGEMEGYTF.

CDR3 loop: CASSQARGFGDEKLFF. CDR3 DNA sequence: TGCGCCAGCAGCCAAGCGAGGGGGTTTGGGGACGAAAAACTGTTTTTT. The chain has TRBV4-1 and TRBJ1-4; D is possibly TRBD1 (6 bases). The CDR3 loop spans 16 amino acids. Germline values: CDR1 MGHRA, CDR2 YSYEKL. Between the trimmed V and J ends, which lost 1 base and 8 bases, there was a span of 17 bases.

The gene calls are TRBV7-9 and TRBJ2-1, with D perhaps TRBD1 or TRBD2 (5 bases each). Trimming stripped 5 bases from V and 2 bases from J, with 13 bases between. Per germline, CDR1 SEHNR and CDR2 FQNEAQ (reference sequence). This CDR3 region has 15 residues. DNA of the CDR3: TGTGCCAGCAGCCTCCGGGACGGCGCCTACAATGAGCAGTTCTTC. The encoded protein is CASSLRDGAYNEQFF.

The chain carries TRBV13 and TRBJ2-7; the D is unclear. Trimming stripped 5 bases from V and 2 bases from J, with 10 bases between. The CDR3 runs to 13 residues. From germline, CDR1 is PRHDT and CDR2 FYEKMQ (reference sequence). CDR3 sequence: CASSPPLTYEQYF. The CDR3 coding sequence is TGTGCCAGCAGCCCCCCGTTAACCTACGAGCAGTACTTC.